The 29 T cell receptor beta chains below come from one sample, sequenced in a study of cytomegalovirus exposure and HLA in healthy donors. 60 Vbeta and 13 Jbeta primers were used in PCR. Generated by immunoSEQ multiplex PCR, the TCRdb table keeps only in-frame clones and is missing some. Of almost 95,000 clones detected, about two thirds appear once; the ten largest clones hold 2.5% to 3%. The sequencing sample was made of PBMCs. Receptor source: a man aged 50-60 years in good health and CMV-seronegative.

The chain uses TRBV7-6 and TRBJ1-2, with D possibly being TRBD1 (5 bases). The CDR3 consists of 13 residues. Germline CDR1 reads SGHVS; CDR2 reads FNYEAQ. V gave up 5 bases and J gave up 4 bases, with 11 bases separating them. The CDR3 spells CASSLGHVYGYTF. Here the CDR3 DNA reads TGTGCCAGCAGCCTCGGACACGTCTATGGCTACACCTTC. The variable domain in full, with the rest retrieved from reference TRBV7-6 and TRBJ1-2, is GAGVSQSPRYKVTKRGQDVALRCDPISGHVSLYWYRQALGQGPEFLTYFNYEAQQDKSGLPNDRFSAERPEGSISTLTIQRTEQRDSAMYRCASSLGHVYGYTFGSGTRLTVV.

A few counts support this clone. The J gene is TRBJ2-1, the V gene TRBV5-6; D ambiguous. V lost 4 bases to trimming and J lost 7 bases, with 15 bases between them. Germline V gene lookup returns CDR1 SGHDT and CDR2 YYEEEE. CDR3 size: 14 residues. The CDR3 spells CASSPPPGGNEQFF. As DNA, the CDR3 is TGTGCCAGCAGCCCACCCCCCGGCGGTAATGAGCAGTTCTTC.

The count of this clone is one. The chain recombines TRBV6-5 with TRBJ2-3, with unresolved D. This CDR3 is 15 amino acids long. V dropped 0 bases and J dropped 3 bases, with 10 bases sitting between them. Germline values: CDR1 MNHEY, CDR2 SVGAGI. DNA for the CDR3: TGTGCCAGCAGTTACTCACGCACAGAGACAGATACGCAGTATTTT. Protein sequence: CASSYSRTETDTQYF.

The chain employs TRBV2 and TRBJ2-7; D ambiguous. With 3 bases removed from V and 5 bases from J, the gap between germline ends came to 14 bases. The CDR3 spans 14 residues. CDR1 SNHLY and CDR2 FYNNEI come from the germline V gene. CDR3 bases: TGTGCCAGCAGTGATATATTCGATCGGGACGAGCAGTACTTC. As protein: CASSDIFDRDEQYF.

The V call is TRBV5-1, the J call TRBJ2-5; 12 bases are a match to TRBD1. Germline V gene sequence: CDR1 SGHRS, CDR2 YFSETQ. The CDR3 has 16 residues. J gave up 6 bases and V 2 bases, and 8 bases lay outside the gene matches. The chain's CDR3 is CASSFAGTGGLQTQYF. CDR3 sequence (DNA): TGCGCCAGCAGCTTTGCCGGGACAGGGGGCCTGCAGACCCAGTACTTC. Drawing the rest from reference TRBV5-1 and TRBJ2-5, the complete variable domain is KAGVTQTPRYLIKTRGQQVTLSCSPISGHRSVSWYQQTPGQGLQFLFEYFSETQRNKGNFPGRFSGRQFSNSRSEMNVSTLELGDSALYLCASSFAGTGGLQTQYFGPGTRLLVL.

The genes are TRBV15 and TRBJ1-4; D is unclear. With 1 base removed from V and 4 bases from J, the gap between germline ends came to 10 bases. CDR1 is LNHNV, CDR2 YYDKDF, per germline (reference sequence). The CDR3 loop spans 15 amino acids. The CDR3 sequence is CATSRGRLLNEKLFF. In nucleotides, the CDR3 is TGTGCCACCAGCAGAGGAAGACTGCTTAATGAAAAACTGTTTTTT.

In nucleotides, the CDR3 is TGTGCCAGCAGCATCGTCGCGGGAGGGGGTGAGCAGTTCTTC. Amino acid sequence: CASSIVAGGGEQFF. The V and J genes are TRBV7-6 and TRBJ2-1; 9 bases align to TRBD2. J lost 9 bases, V lost 5 bases, and 8 bases had no gene match. CDR1 and CDR2 from the germline V gene are SGHVS and FNYEAQ. The CDR3 contains 14 residues. The complete variable domain, with remaining parts taken from reference TRBV7-6 and TRBJ2-1, reads GAGVSQSPRYKVTKRGQDVALRCDPISGHVSLYWYRQALGQGPEFLTYFNYEAQQDKSGLPNDRFSAERPEGSISTLTIQRTEQRDSAMYRCASSIVAGGGEQFFGPGTRLTVL.

The chain joins TRBV13 to TRBJ1-2, with 9 bases aligning to TRBD1. Trimming at V came to 4 bases and at J to 2 bases, leaving 8 bases not matched to a gene. The germline V gene has CDR1 PRHDT and CDR2 FYEKMQ (reference sequence). CDR3 length: 16 residues. CDR3 bases: TGTGCCAGCAGCTCGGACCCGGGACAGGGAAACTATGGCTACACCTTC. Residues: CASSSDPGQGNYGYTF.

This clone has just one count. V gene TRBV6-6 combines with J gene TRBJ1-1, with 10 positions matching TRBD1. V was pared by 5 bases and J by 5 bases, with 8 bases of the junction left unmatched. This CDR3 has 15 residues. Germline CDR1 is MNHNY and CDR2 is SVGAGI (reference sequence). The CDR3 DNA follows: TGTGCCAGCAGTCGACAGGGGGCAGCGGGGACTGAAGCTTTCTTT. This translates into CASSRQGAAGTEAFF.

This clone has only a few counts. Distinct nucleotide sequences in the sample also encode this CDR3. The chain recombines TRBV5-1 with TRBJ1-1; D gene unclear. The V gene lost 1 base and the J gene lost 1 base, with 5 bases spanning the gap. The CDR3 loop spans 13 amino acids. Germline V gives CDR1 SGHRS, CDR2 YFSETQ. CDR3 in DNA: TGCGCCAGCAGCTTGTCCCGGAACACTGAAGCTTTCTTT. Protein: CASSLSRNTEAFF.

This clone showed up just once. This rearrangement joins TRBV29-1 to TRBJ2-5, with D possibly matching TRBD1 (6 bases). The DNA matches TRBJ2-7 better at its end, which makes the J call doubtful. The CDR3 has 13 residues. The germline V gene has CDR1 SQVTM and CDR2 ANQGSEA. In nucleotides, the CDR3 is TGCAGCGTTGATGTGGGGGCCTTCGACGAGCAGTACTTC. The encoded protein is CSVDVGAFDEQYF.

The gene calls are TRBV6-5 and TRBJ2-3; weak D call: TRBD1 (5 bases). Germline V gene sequence: CDR1 MNHEY, CDR2 SVGAGI. There are 13 residues in the CDR3. Trimming pared 2 bases from V and 6 bases from J, leaving 9 bases between. CDR3 loop: CASSYTAGDTQYF. The CDR3, as DNA: TGTGCCAGCAGTTACACCGCAGGGGATACGCAGTATTTT.

The J gene is TRBJ2-3, the V gene TRBV9; D is unclear. V was shortened by 1 base and J by 2 bases, with 8 bases between the two germline ends. The CDR3 extends over 14 amino acids. Germline loops: CDR1 SGDLS, CDR2 YYNGEE. The CDR3 sequence: CASSVPSNTDTQYF. CDR3 DNA: TGTGCCAGCAGCGTACCCTCTAACACAGATACGCAGTATTTT.

This clone occurred once. The J gene is TRBJ1-2, the V gene TRBV28, with D perhaps matching TRBD1 (5 bases). With 4 bases removed from V and 8 bases from J, the gap between germline ends came to 8 bases. The CDR3 is 11 residues long. The germline V gene has CDR1 MDHEN and CDR2 SYDVKM. CDR3 in DNA: TGTGCCAGCAGTTGGGGGGTCGGCTACACCTTC. Amino acid sequence: CASSWGVGYTF.

This rearrangement joins TRBV18 to TRBJ1-5, with TRBD1 matching 9 bases. Germline V gene sequence: CDR1 KGHSH, CDR2 LQKENI. V was clipped by 2 bases and J by 6 bases; unmatched bases: 5. There are 15 residues in the CDR3. Here the CDR3 reads CASSPLQGAGQPQHF. In nucleotides, the CDR3 is TGTGCCAGCTCACCATTACAGGGGGCGGGTCAGCCCCAGCATTTT.

The J gene is TRBJ1-1, the V gene TRBV19; tentatively, D is TRBD1 (5 bases). Trimming took off 8 bases at V and 11 bases at J, with 15 bases between the two ends. The CDR3 totals 11 residues. Germline CDR1 LNHDA, CDR2 SQIVND (reference sequence). In nucleotides, the CDR3 is TGTGCCAGTGACGGGGGGGGACGCGCTTTCTTT. Encoded protein: CASDGGGRAFF. The whole variable domain, remainder taken from reference TRBV19 and TRBJ1-1, is DGGITQSPKYLFRKEGQNVTLSCEQNLNHDAMYWYRQDPGQGLRLIYYSQIVNDFQKGDIAEGYSVSREKKESFPLTVTSAQKNPTAFYLCASDGGGRAFFGQGTRLTVV.

A few counts support this clone. The rearrangement joins TRBV30 to TRBJ1-5; 8 bases map to TRBD1. With V trimmed by 2 bases and J by 2 bases, 11 bases remained unmatched. This CDR3 has 17 residues. Germline CDR1 reads GTSNPN; CDR2 reads SVGIG (reference sequence). CDR3 bases: TGTGCCTGGAGTCGGGACAGGACGGGTCGGGGCAATCAGCCCCAGCATTTT. Amino acid sequence: CAWSRDRTGRGNQPQHF.

V and J are TRBV10-2 and TRBJ2-7; D uncertain. The V gene's germline CDR1 is WSHSY and CDR2 SAAADI. Trimming took 6 bases from V and 5 from J, leaving 14 bases between them. This CDR3 has 13 residues. CDR3 sequence (DNA): TGCGCCAGCAGGACGCGGCTCGTCGACGAGCAGTACTTC. It translates to CASRTRLVDEQYF.

The chain combines TRBV7-6 with TRBJ2-1; D ambiguous. V lost 5 bases and J 7 bases, leaving 15 bases between the germline ends. The CDR3 is 14 amino acids. Germline V gene sequence: CDR1 SGHVS, CDR2 FNYEAQ. Written as DNA, the CDR3 is TGTGCCAGCAGCCCCGCGGTTTTGTGGAATGAGCAGTTCTTC. Amino acid sequence: CASSPAVLWNEQFF. Drawing the rest from reference TRBV7-6 and TRBJ2-1, the complete variable domain is GAGVSQSPRYKVTKRGQDVALRCDPISGHVSLYWYRQALGQGPEFLTYFNYEAQQDKSGLPNDRFSAERPEGSISTLTIQRTEQRDSAMYRCASSPAVLWNEQFFGPGTRLTVL.

This clone was seen at least ten times. V gene TRBV5-6 combines with J gene TRBJ2-6; perhaps TRBD1 as D (6 bases). Looked up from germline, CDR1 is SGHDT and CDR2 is YYEEEE. The CDR3 totals 17 residues. V was pared by 3 bases and J by 0 bases, with 13 bases between. The DNA of the CDR3 is TGTGCCAGCAGCTGGAGGTACAGGGACTCTGGGGCCAACGTCCTGACTTTC. It codes for CASSWRYRDSGANVLTF.

This clone came up once. V usage is TRBV5-1 and J usage is TRBJ2-5, with 8 positions matching TRBD2. The length of the CDR3 is 14 residues. CDR1 and CDR2 from the germline V gene are SGHRS and YFSETQ. V gave up 4 bases and J gave up 4 bases; unmatched junction bases: 6. CDR3 sequence (DNA): TGCGCCAGCAGCCGGGGGGGCCAGGGAGAGACCCAGTACTTC. As protein: CASSRGGQGETQYF.

This chain uses TRBV19 with TRBJ1-2, with TRBD1 matching 10 bases. The J segment lost 6 bases and the V segment lost 5 bases, leaving 6 bases of the junction unmatched. CDR1 and CDR2 from the germline V gene are LNHDA and SQIVND (reference sequence). The CDR3 loop spans 14 amino acids. CDR3 protein: CASSAGTGAHGYTF. CDR3 nucleotides: TGTGCCAGTAGTGCCGGGACAGGGGCGCATGGCTACACCTTC.

The chain carries TRBV5-1 and TRBJ2-1, with a weak D call TRBD1 (5 bases). This CDR3 contains 15 residues. The germline V gene encodes CDR1 SGHRS and CDR2 YFSETQ. Trimming took 3 bases from V and 0 from J, leaving 10 bases between them. In DNA, the CDR3 is TGCGCCAGCAGCTGGCTTGGGGCCTCCTACAATGAGCAGTTCTTC. It codes for CASSWLGASYNEQFF.

This clone was counted between two and nine times. The genes are TRBV5-4 and TRBJ1-1; 8 bases are a match to TRBD1. This CDR3 comprises 16 residues. With 2 bases clipped from V and 1 base from J, the junction kept 7 bases outside the gene matches. Germline values: CDR1 SGHNT, CDR2 YYREEE (reference sequence). CDR3 DNA: TGTGCCAGCAGCTTTACCGGCCAGGGGGCGAACACTGAAGCTTTCTTT. Its protein is CASSFTGQGANTEAFF.

The chain joins TRBV30 to TRBJ1-4, with 12 bases identical to TRBD1. V dropped 2 bases and J dropped 6; count of bases not matched to a gene: 16. Germline V lookup: CDR1 GTSNPN, CDR2 SVGIG (reference sequence). This CDR3 has 19 amino acids. The CDR3 loop is CAWSFSAGQGAKAYEKLFF. The CDR3 nucleotides read TGTGCCTGGAGTTTCTCTGCGGGACAGGGGGCGAAGGCGTATGAAAAACTGTTTTTT.

The chain couples TRBV19 to TRBJ1-2, with 11 bases fitting TRBD1. Trimming cost V 6 bases and J 7 bases; bases outside gene matches: 7. Looked up from germline, CDR1 is LNHDA and CDR2 is SQIVND (reference sequence). There are 14 residues in the CDR3. CDR3 sequence: CASSFGQGASGYTF. CDR3 sequence (DNA): TGTGCCAGTAGCTTCGGACAGGGGGCATCTGGCTACACCTTC.

This chain joins TRBV27 and TRBJ2-6; D is perhaps TRBD2 (6 bases). Germline CDR1 reads MNHEY; CDR2 reads SMNVEV (reference sequence). The CDR3 runs to 18 residues. Trimming pared 1 base from V and 1 base from J, leaving 14 bases between. The CDR3 sequence: CASSLWGGLTSGANVLTF. In DNA, the CDR3 is TGTGCCAGCAGTTTATGGGGAGGCCTTACGTCTGGGGCCAACGTCCTGACTTTC.

The chain joins TRBV11-2 to TRBJ1-2, with a weak D call TRBD1 (6 bases). Germline V gives CDR1 SGHAT, CDR2 FQNNGV. The ends were cut back, 5 bases at V and 8 bases at J, with 15 bases in the middle. The CDR3 consists of 13 residues. This CDR3 is CASSLAQGSGYTF. CDR3 in DNA: TGTGCCAGCAGCCTAGCTCAGGGGAGCGGCTACACCTTC.

The chain has TRBV18 and TRBJ1-6; TRBD1 aligns across 9 bases. This CDR3 is 15 amino acids long. V dropped 2 bases and J dropped 8; count of bases not matched to a gene: 4. Germline-derived CDR1 and CDR2 are KGHSH and LQKENI. The CDR3 coding sequence is TGTGCCAGCTCACCAGGGACAGGGCTGGATTCACCCCTCCACTTT. It encodes CASSPGTGLDSPLHF.